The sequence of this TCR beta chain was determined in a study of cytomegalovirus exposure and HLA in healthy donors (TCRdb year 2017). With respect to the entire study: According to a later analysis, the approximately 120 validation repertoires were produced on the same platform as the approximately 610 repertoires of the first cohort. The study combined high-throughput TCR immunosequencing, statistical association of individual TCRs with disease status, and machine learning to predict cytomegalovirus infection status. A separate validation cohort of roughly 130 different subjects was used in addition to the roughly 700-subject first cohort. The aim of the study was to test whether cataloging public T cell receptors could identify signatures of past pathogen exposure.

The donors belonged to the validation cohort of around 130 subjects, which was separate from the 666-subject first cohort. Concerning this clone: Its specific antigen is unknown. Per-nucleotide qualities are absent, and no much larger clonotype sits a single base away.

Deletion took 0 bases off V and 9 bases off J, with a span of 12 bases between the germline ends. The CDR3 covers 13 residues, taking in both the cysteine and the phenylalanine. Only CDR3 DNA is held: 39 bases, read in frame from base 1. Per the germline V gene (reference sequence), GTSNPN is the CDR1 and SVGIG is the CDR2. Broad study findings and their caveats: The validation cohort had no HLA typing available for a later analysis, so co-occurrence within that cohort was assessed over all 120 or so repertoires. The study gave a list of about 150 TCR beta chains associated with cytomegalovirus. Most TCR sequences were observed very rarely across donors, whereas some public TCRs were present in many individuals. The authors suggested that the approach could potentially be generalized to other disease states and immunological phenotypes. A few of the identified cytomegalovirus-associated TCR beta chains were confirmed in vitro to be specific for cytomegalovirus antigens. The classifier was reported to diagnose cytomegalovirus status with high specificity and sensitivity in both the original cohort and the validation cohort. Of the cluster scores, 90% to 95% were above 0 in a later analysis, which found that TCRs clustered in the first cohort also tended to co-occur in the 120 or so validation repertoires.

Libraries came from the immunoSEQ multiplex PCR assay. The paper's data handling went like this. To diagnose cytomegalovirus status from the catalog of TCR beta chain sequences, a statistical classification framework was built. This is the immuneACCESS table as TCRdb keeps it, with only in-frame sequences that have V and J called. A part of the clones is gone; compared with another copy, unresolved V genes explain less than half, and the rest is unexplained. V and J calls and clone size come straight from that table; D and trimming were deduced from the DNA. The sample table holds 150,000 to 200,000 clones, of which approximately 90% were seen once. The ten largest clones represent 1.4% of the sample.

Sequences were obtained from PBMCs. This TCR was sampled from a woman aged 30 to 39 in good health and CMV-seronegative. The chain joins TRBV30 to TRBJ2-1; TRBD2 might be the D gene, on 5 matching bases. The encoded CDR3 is CAWSVSSLGEQFF. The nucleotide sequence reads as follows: TGTGCCTGGAGTGTATCTAGCCTGGGTGAGCAGTTCTTC.